Listed here are 10 T cell receptor beta chains from one sample, sequenced in a study of T cells and Merkel cell carcinoma outcomes (dated by TCRdb to 2020 to 2022). Library generation was performed with the immunoSEQ multiplex PCR assay. TCRdb mirrors the immuneACCESS table, restricted to in-frame sequences. Some clones are absent from its copies; in checked studies, under half trace to an unresolved V gene, and the reason for the others is unknown. Here the sample has about 19,000 clones; more than 65% occur a single time. The ten largest make up approximately 3% of the sample. Sequenced input: tumor tissue from Merkel cell carcinoma. All receptors come from a human donor with Merkel cell carcinoma.

The chain links TRBV15 to TRBJ1-2, with D possibly TRBD1 on 5 matching bases. Germline CDR1 and CDR2: LNHNV and YYDKDF (reference sequence). Trimming shortened V by 5 bases and J by 5 bases, and 9 bases separated the two germline ends. This CDR3 region has 12 residues. This CDR3 is CATSGDGYGYTF. Here the CDR3 DNA reads TGTGCCACCAGCGGGGACGGATATGGCTACACCTTC.

The chain couples TRBV30 to TRBJ1-1, with a tentative D call TRBD1 (6 bases). This CDR3 region has 13 residues. Germline CDR1 is GTSNPN and CDR2 is SVGIG (reference sequence). V was cut by 0 bases and J by 2 bases, with 7 bases left in between. CDR3 DNA sequence: TGTGCCTGGAGTGTACAGGGAAACACTGAAGCTTTCTTT. This translates into CAWSVQGNTEAFF. The full variable domain, with the rest looked up from reference TRBV30 and TRBJ1-1, is SQTIHQWPATLVQPVGSPLSLECTVEGTSNPNLYWYRQAAGRGLQLLFYSVGIGQISSEVPQNLSASRPQDRQFILSSKKLLLSDSGFYLCAWSVQGNTEAFFGQGTRLTVV.

This clone was recorded only once. This rearrangement joins TRBV6-6 to TRBJ1-2, with D unclear. Germline CDR1 reads MNHNY; CDR2 reads SVGAGI (reference sequence). CDR3 size: 13 residues. V was shortened by 6 bases and J by 2 bases, with 10 bases between the two germline ends. CDR3 in amino acids: CASREEGNYGYTF. CDR3 DNA: TGTGCCAGCAGGGAGGAGGGAAACTATGGCTACACCTTC.

This clone is a singleton in its sample. The gene calls are TRBV5-4 and TRBJ1-1, with 7 bases fitting TRBD1. Germline CDR1 reads SGHNT; CDR2 reads YYREEE (reference sequence). V gave up 4 bases and J gave up 1 base; unmatched junction bases: 4. The CDR3 extends over 14 amino acids. CDR3 sequence reads: CASSRDSRNTEAFF. The CDR3 DNA sequence: TGTGCCAGCAGCAGGGACAGTCGGAACACTGAAGCTTTCTTT. The whole variable domain, remainder taken from reference TRBV5-4 and TRBJ1-1, is ETGVTQSPTHLIKTRGQQVTLRCSSQSGHNTVSWYQQALGQGPQFIFQYYREEENGRGNFPPRFSGLQFPNYSSELNVNALELDDSALYLCASSRDSRNTEAFFGQGTRLTVV.

The CDR3 region is CASSGGTGGTEAFF. CDR3 nucleotide sequence: TGTGCCAGCTCGGGGGGGACCGGAGGGACTGAAGCTTTCTTT. The chain couples TRBV18 to TRBJ1-1; maybe TRBD1 (5 bases). The germline V and J ends were trimmed by 6 bases and 5 bases, with 16 bases remaining between them. This CDR3 region has 14 residues. Germline loops: CDR1 KGHSH, CDR2 LQKENI.

Here the CDR3 DNA reads TGCGCCAGCAGCCAAGCGGCCGACAGGATCGCTAAAGCTTTCTTT. It codes for CASSQAADRIAKAFF. The chain recombines TRBV4-1 with TRBJ1-1; possible D gene TRBD1, 6 bases. CDR1 is MGHRA, CDR2 YSYEKL, per germline. This CDR3 has 15 amino acids. The ends were cut back, 1 base at V and 9 bases at J, with 18 bases in the middle.

This chain joins TRBV13 and TRBJ2-3, with no clear D. V was clipped by 1 base and J by 3 bases, with 14 bases between them. This CDR3 spans 16 amino acids. The germline V gene has CDR1 PRHDT and CDR2 FYEKMQ (reference sequence). The CDR3 DNA is TGTGCCAGCAGCTTAGCTCTTCCCATGGGAACAGATACGCAGTATTTT. This sequence encodes CASSLALPMGTDTQYF.

V and J are TRBV18 and TRBJ1-6, with D perhaps matching TRBD1 (5 bases). V dropped 2 bases and J dropped 5 bases, with 7 bases sitting between them. CDR3 length equals 14 residues. Germline lookup yields CDR1 KGHSH and CDR2 LQKENI. CDR3 sequence reads: CASSPGQNNSPLHF. The CDR3 DNA reads TGTGCCAGCTCACCAGGACAAAATAATTCACCCCTCCACTTT.

The CDR3 DNA reads TGCAGTGCGACTTCAGGGGGCGAGCAGTACTTC. It encodes CSATSGGEQYF. This rearrangement joins TRBV20-1 to TRBJ2-7; TRBD1 matches at 7 bases. Germline CDR1 reads DFQATT; CDR2 reads SNEGSKA (reference sequence). V lost 6 bases and J lost 6; bases outside the gene matches: 5. The CDR3 covers 11 residues.

This sequence joins TRBV6-1 and TRBJ1-5; D gene uncertain. The V end was cut by 2 bases, the J end by 2 bases, with 7 bases between. In germline, CDR1 is MNHNS, CDR2 SASEGT. This CDR3 region has 14 residues. CDR3 loop: CASSERWGNQPQHF. CDR3 DNA: TGTGCCAGCAGTGAAAGGTGGGGCAATCAGCCCCAGCATTTT.